This is a list of T cell receptor beta chains from one sample in a study of beta chain features in type 1 diabetes. TCRdb's copy holds only in-frame clones and misses some; the assay was immunoSEQ multiplex PCR. The repertoire consists of about 900,000 clones, with 15% to 20% occurring once and the leading ten covering roughly 0.025%. The sequencing sample was made of naive CD4+ T cells from blood. These receptors were taken from a woman aged 18-29 years in good health. CDR3s include the opening cysteine and the closing phenylalanine or tryptophan. The order of the fields is J gene, V gene, clone size, D gene, CDR3 DNA, CDR3 protein. D genes are given only for firm matches. Size tells how often a clone was seen (once, few, many) or the class of an expanded clone, and some rows leave it out.

j_call: TRBJ2-6; v_call: TRBV27; clone_size: .; d_call: TRBD1; cdr3_nt: TGTGCCAGCACACGACGGGCAGGGGGCAGCTCTGGGGCCAACGTCCTGACTTTC; cdr3_aa: CASTRRAGGSSGANVLTF
j_call: TRBJ2-3; v_call: TRBV7-9; clone_size: .; d_call: TRBD2; cdr3_nt: TGTGCCAGCAGCCTGAGCGGGAGAGGAGATACGCAGTATTTT; cdr3_aa: CASSLSGRGDTQYF
j_call: TRBJ2-1; v_call: TRBV28; clone_size: few; d_call: TRBD2; cdr3_nt: TGTGCCAGCGGAACCGGGACTAGTTTAAGGAATGAGCAGTTCTTC; cdr3_aa: CASGTGTSLRNEQFF
j_call: TRBJ2-1; v_call: TRBV25-1; clone_size: few; d_call: TRBD2; cdr3_nt: TGTGCCAGCAGTTCGACTAGCGGGGGATACAATGAGCAGTTCTTC; cdr3_aa: CASSSTSGGYNEQFF
j_call: TRBJ2-1; v_call: TRBV28; clone_size: .; d_call: .; cdr3_nt: TGTGCCAGCAGGCGAACAGGTCATGCCTACAATGAGCAGTTCTTC; cdr3_aa: CASRRTGHAYNEQFF
j_call: TRBJ2-5; v_call: TRBV19; clone_size: .; d_call: .; cdr3_nt: TGTGCCAGTAGTAGACTCCCCGGAGAAGAGACCCAGTACTTC; cdr3_aa: CASSRLPGEETQYF
j_call: TRBJ2-6; v_call: TRBV19; clone_size: few; d_call: .; cdr3_nt: TGTGCCAGTAGTTTTTCAGGGCGCCATGGGGCCAACGTCCTGACTTTC; cdr3_aa: CASSFSGRHGANVLTF
j_call: TRBJ2-5; v_call: TRBV6-1; clone_size: few; d_call: .; cdr3_nt: TGTGCCAGTCTTCTGGGGGGCCTCCAAGAGACCCAGTACTTC; cdr3_aa: CASLLGGLQETQYF
j_call: TRBJ2-2; v_call: TRBV11-3; clone_size: few; d_call: .; cdr3_nt: TGTGCCAGCAGCTTAGGGTCGGGCACCGGGGAGCTGTTTTTT; cdr3_aa: CASSLGSGTGELFF
j_call: TRBJ1-4; v_call: TRBV21-1; clone_size: few; d_call: .; cdr3_nt: TGTGCCAGCAGTCCGCGGGACCTCCGGGGGCCCGGTGAAAAACTGTTTTTT; cdr3_aa: CASSPRDLRGPGEKLFF
j_call: TRBJ1-2; v_call: TRBV18; clone_size: .; d_call: TRBD1; cdr3_nt: TGTGCCAGCTCACCATCGAACAGGGGTGGTAACTATGGCTACACCTTC; cdr3_aa: CASSPSNRGGNYGYTF
j_call: TRBJ2-3; v_call: TRBV10-3; clone_size: .; d_call: .; cdr3_nt: TGTGCCACCGGAAGTCAGCCCCCCGGATCAGATACGCAGTATTTT; cdr3_aa: CATGSQPPGSDTQYF
j_call: TRBJ2-5; v_call: TRBV9; clone_size: .; d_call: .; cdr3_nt: TGTGCCAGCAGCGTAGGTGGGAGAGAGACCCAGTACTTC; cdr3_aa: CASSVGGRETQYF
j_call: TRBJ1-3; v_call: TRBV28; clone_size: .; d_call: TRBD1; cdr3_nt: TGTGCCACCCGACAGGGGTCTGGAAACACCATATATTTT; cdr3_aa: CATRQGSGNTIYF
j_call: TRBJ2-1; v_call: TRBV5-4; clone_size: .; d_call: TRBD2; cdr3_nt: TGTGCCAGCAGCTCGGGACTAGCGGGATTCAATGAGCAGTTCTTC; cdr3_aa: CASSSGLAGFNEQFF
j_call: TRBJ1-1; v_call: TRBV5-1; clone_size: few; d_call: .; cdr3_nt: TGCGCCAGCAGCCAGGAAGGGGCTGAAGCTTTCTTT; cdr3_aa: CASSQEGAEAFF
j_call: TRBJ2-7; v_call: TRBV19; clone_size: .; d_call: .; cdr3_nt: TGTGCCAGTAGAGCGAGAGGCGTAACCTACGAGCAGTACTTC; cdr3_aa: CASRARGVTYEQYF
j_call: TRBJ2-1; v_call: TRBV7-8; clone_size: few; d_call: .; cdr3_nt: TGTGCCAGCAGTCGAATGACCGATTCCAATGAGCAGTTCTTC; cdr3_aa: CASSRMTDSNEQFF
j_call: TRBJ2-1; v_call: TRBV7-2; clone_size: .; d_call: .; cdr3_nt: TGTGCCAGCAGCTTATTCCATTACAATGAGCAGTTCTTC; cdr3_aa: CASSLFHYNEQFF
j_call: TRBJ1-6; v_call: TRBV25-1; clone_size: .; d_call: .; cdr3_nt: TGTGCCAGCAGTGACCACCCGCGGGGTAGCTCCTATAATTCACCCCTCCACTTT; cdr3_aa: CASSDHPRGSSYNSPLHF
j_call: TRBJ1-5; v_call: TRBV2; clone_size: few; d_call: .; cdr3_nt: TGTGCCAGCAGTGTTACAGATAGCAATCAGCCCCAGCATTTT; cdr3_aa: CASSVTDSNQPQHF
j_call: TRBJ2-7; v_call: TRBV7-2; clone_size: .; d_call: .; cdr3_nt: TGTGCCAGCAGCGTACAGGGTTACGAGCAGTACTTC; cdr3_aa: CASSVQGYEQYF
j_call: TRBJ1-5; v_call: TRBV25-1; clone_size: .; d_call: TRBD1; cdr3_nt: TGTGCCAGCAGTCCGACAGGGGTAAGGCAGCCCCAGCATTTT; cdr3_aa: CASSPTGVRQPQHF
j_call: TRBJ1-2; v_call: TRBV28; clone_size: few; d_call: TRBD1; cdr3_nt: TGTGCCAGCAGTTTGGGGCAGGGGGTAGGCGGCTACACCTTC; cdr3_aa: CASSLGQGVGGYTF
j_call: TRBJ2-1; v_call: TRBV28; clone_size: few; d_call: .; cdr3_nt: TGTGCCAGCAGTTTATATGGTGAGCAGTTCTTC; cdr3_aa: CASSLYGEQFF
j_call: TRBJ1-5; v_call: TRBV7-2; clone_size: few; d_call: .; cdr3_nt: TGTGCCAGCAGCCCCAACACGGCAGGCCCCCAGCATTTT; cdr3_aa: CASSPNTAGPQHF
j_call: TRBJ2-2; v_call: TRBV10-3; clone_size: .; d_call: .; cdr3_nt: TGTGCCATCGGAACGGGGCCAAGGCGCGGGGAGCTGTTTTTT; cdr3_aa: CAIGTGPRRGELFF
j_call: TRBJ2-1; v_call: TRBV7-2; clone_size: few; d_call: TRBD1; cdr3_nt: TGTGCCTCGATCTTGGGACAGGGTAGGAATGAGCAGTTCTTC; cdr3_aa: CASILGQGRNEQFF
j_call: TRBJ2-7; v_call: TRBV4-2; clone_size: few; d_call: .; cdr3_nt: TGTGCCAGCAGCCAAGTTTTTGGAGACCGACCCTACGAGCAGTACTTC; cdr3_aa: CASSQVFGDRPYEQYF
j_call: TRBJ2-2; v_call: TRBV28; clone_size: few; d_call: .; cdr3_nt: TGTGCCAGCAGTCCCGGGACAAAGAACACCGGGGAGCTGTTTTTT; cdr3_aa: CASSPGTKNTGELFF
j_call: TRBJ1-5; v_call: TRBV7-6; clone_size: few; d_call: .; cdr3_nt: TGTGCCAGCAGCTTAGGTGTGGGGGACCAGCCCCAGCATTTT; cdr3_aa: CASSLGVGDQPQHF
j_call: TRBJ1-2; v_call: TRBV10-3; clone_size: .; d_call: TRBD1; cdr3_nt: TGTGCCATCAGGGCCGGGACAGTCTATGGCTACACCTTC; cdr3_aa: CAIRAGTVYGYTF
j_call: TRBJ1-2; v_call: TRBV4-2; clone_size: .; d_call: TRBD1; cdr3_nt: TGTGCCAGCAGCCAATATTACAGGGGGAACTATGGCTACACCTTC; cdr3_aa: CASSQYYRGNYGYTF
j_call: TRBJ2-2; v_call: TRBV11-1; clone_size: .; d_call: .; cdr3_nt: TGTGCCAGCAGCCCGCATACTACATCCGGGGAGCTGTTTTTT; cdr3_aa: CASSPHTTSGELFF